Listed below are T cell receptor beta chains from one sample, sequenced in a study of molecular identifiers for immune sequencing clone quantification. MiXCR, applied by TCRdb to the PCR reads, yields one record per CDR3 protein. The sample includes approximately 680,000 distinct CDR3 sequences, 25% of them seen just once. The sequencing sample was made of naive CD8+ T cells from blood, with Jurkat cell RNA spiked in. The source of these receptors is a human donor in good health. Some libraries in this study had Jurkat cell RNA spiked in. The CDR3 runs from the conserved cysteine through the conserved F or W. D genes are given only for firm matches. Size tells how often a clone was seen (once, few, many) or the class of an expanded clone, and some rows leave it out.

abundance: many
v_gene: TRBV27
j_gene: TRBJ1-5
d_gene: TRBD1
CDR3nt: TGTGCCAGCAGTCACAGGGGATTTAATCAGCCCCAGCATTTT
CDR3aa: CASSHRGFNQPQHF

abundance: .
v_gene: TRBV7-6
j_gene: TRBJ2-5
d_gene: .
CDR3nt: TGTGCCAGCAGCTTATTATCCTGGGAGACCCAGTACTTC
CDR3aa: CASSLLSWETQYF

abundance: many
v_gene: TRBV29-1
j_gene: TRBJ1-5
d_gene: .
CDR3nt: TGCAGCGCTACGACGGACCATGCGGATCAGCCCCAGCATTTT
CDR3aa: CSATTDHADQPQHF

abundance: .
v_gene: TRBV5-5
j_gene: TRBJ1-6
d_gene: TRBD1
CDR3nt: TGTGCCAGCAGCTTGGTTGTGACAGGGGTCTATAATTCACCCCTCCACTTT
CDR3aa: CASSLVVTGVYNSPLHF

abundance: many
v_gene: TRBV10-3
j_gene: TRBJ2-3
d_gene: .
CDR3nt: TGTGCCATCAGTGACGGGATGGGCACAGATACGCAGTATTTT
CDR3aa: CAISDGMGTDTQYF

abundance: many
v_gene: TRBV13
j_gene: TRBJ2-5
d_gene: .
CDR3nt: TGTGCCAGCAGCTTAGGACTAGCTCTGAGCCAAGAGACCCAGTACTTC
CDR3aa: CASSLGLALSQETQYF

abundance: .
v_gene: TRBV7-2
j_gene: TRBJ2-7
d_gene: TRBD2
CDR3nt: TGTGCCAGCAGCTTAGGTGGGGGGCGAGGACTAGCGGGAGAGAGAGAGCAGTACTTC
CDR3aa: CASSLGGGRGLAGEREQYF

abundance: .
v_gene: TRBV7-9
j_gene: TRBJ2-2
d_gene: .
CDR3nt: TGTGCCAGCAGCTCCCCCCCGAGCCCCTGGGAGCTGTTTTTT
CDR3aa: CASSSPPSPWELFF

abundance: .
v_gene: TRBV6-2/TRBV6-3
j_gene: TRBJ2-1
d_gene: TRBD2
CDR3nt: TGTGCCAGCAGTTACTCTGGGACTAGCCTGAATGAGCAGTTCTTC
CDR3aa: CASSYSGTSLNEQFF

abundance: few
v_gene: TRBV2
j_gene: TRBJ1-4
d_gene: .
CDR3nt: TGTGCCAGCAGTGATGATGGGAGGGATAATGTAGAAAAACTGTTTTTT
CDR3aa: CASSDDGRDNVEKLFF

abundance: medium-sized
v_gene: TRBV28
j_gene: TRBJ1-1
d_gene: .
CDR3nt: TGTGCCAGCAGTCTTGGCACTGAAGCTTTCTTT
CDR3aa: CASSLGTEAFF

abundance: .
v_gene: TRBV20-1
j_gene: TRBJ2-3
d_gene: .
CDR3nt: TGCAGTGCTAGTGGCGGGGCCAGTGGGGATACGCAGTATTTT
CDR3aa: CSASGGASGDTQYF

abundance: many
v_gene: TRBV12-3/TRBV12-4
j_gene: TRBJ2-7
d_gene: .
CDR3nt: TGTGCCAGCCCGGGGACCTCCCACGAGCAGTACTTC
CDR3aa: CASPGTSHEQYF

abundance: .
v_gene: TRBV4-1
j_gene: TRBJ1-1
d_gene: TRBD1
CDR3nt: TGCGCCCGCAGCCAAGAAGGGACAGGGGGATCGGCAGCTTTCTTT
CDR3aa: CARSQEGTGGSAAFF

abundance: few
v_gene: TRBV12-3/TRBV12-4
j_gene: TRBJ2-5
d_gene: .
CDR3nt: TGTGCCAGCAGCTCAGGGATGGGGGAGACCCAGTACTTC
CDR3aa: CASSSGMGETQYF

abundance: many
v_gene: TRBV5-1
j_gene: TRBJ2-5
d_gene: .
CDR3nt: TGCGCCAGCAGCTTGGTCGGTGGAGGCGCACAAGAGACCCAGTACTTC
CDR3aa: CASSLVGGGAQETQYF

abundance: .
v_gene: TRBV19
j_gene: TRBJ2-7
d_gene: TRBD1
CDR3nt: TGTGCCAGTAGTATTAGTGGACAGGGCTCCTACGGGCAGTACTTC
CDR3aa: CASSISGQGSYGQYF

abundance: few
v_gene: TRBV7-9
j_gene: TRBJ1-2
d_gene: .
CDR3nt: TGTGCCAGCAGCCCCAGCGGGTCTGGCTACACCTTC
CDR3aa: CASSPSGSGYTF

abundance: many
v_gene: TRBV10-2
j_gene: TRBJ1-5
d_gene: TRBD1
CDR3nt: TGTGCCAGCAGGGACAGGGGGAATCAGCCCCAGCATTTT
CDR3aa: CASRDRGNQPQHF

abundance: many
v_gene: TRBV7-9
j_gene: TRBJ2-2
d_gene: .
CDR3nt: TGTGCCAGCAGGTGGGGACAATCGAACACCGGGGAGCTGTTTTTT
CDR3aa: CASRWGQSNTGELFF

abundance: few
v_gene: TRBV20-1
j_gene: TRBJ1-1
d_gene: .
CDR3nt: TGCAGTGCTAGAGATCCGGGGTGGGCAGGGAACACTGAAGCTTTCTTT
CDR3aa: CSARDPGWAGNTEAFF

abundance: .
v_gene: TRBV5-6
j_gene: TRBJ1-1
d_gene: .
CDR3nt: TGTGCGAGCAGCTCTCACTCGAGAGGGGCTAGAGCTCTCTTT
CDR3aa: CASSSHSRGARALF

abundance: few
v_gene: TRBV19
j_gene: TRBJ1-2
d_gene: .
CDR3nt: TGTGCCAGTAGTATTTACTCCGCTAACTATGGCTACACCTTC
CDR3aa: CASSIYSANYGYTF

abundance: .
v_gene: TRBV5-1
j_gene: TRBJ2-7
d_gene: TRBD1
CDR3nt: TGCGCCAGCAGCTTGGGACAGGGTTCCGTCTACGAGCAGTACTTC
CDR3aa: CASSLGQGSVYEQYF

abundance: few
v_gene: TRBV9
j_gene: TRBJ2-1
d_gene: TRBD1
CDR3nt: TGTGCCAGCAGCGTCGGGACAGGGAGCGGTGAGCAGTTCTTC
CDR3aa: CASSVGTGSGEQFF

abundance: .
v_gene: TRBV27
j_gene: TRBJ2-7
d_gene: .
CDR3nt: TGTGCCAGCAGTTTATCGAATCAGGGCTACGAGCAGTACTTC
CDR3aa: CASSLSNQGYEQYF

abundance: many
v_gene: TRBV12-3/TRBV12-4
j_gene: TRBJ2-2
d_gene: .
CDR3nt: TGTGCCAGCAGTCTGCCCTCGATGAACACCGGGGAGCTGTTTTTT
CDR3aa: CASSLPSMNTGELFF

abundance: many
v_gene: TRBV7-6
j_gene: TRBJ1-5
d_gene: .
CDR3nt: TGTGCCAGCAGCCCTCGTTCCGGGCCCCAGCATTTT
CDR3aa: CASSPRSGPQHF

abundance: many
v_gene: TRBV12-3/TRBV12-4
j_gene: TRBJ1-1
d_gene: .
CDR3nt: TGTGCCAGCAGTGCAAGGGCGGGGAACACTGAAGCTTTCTTT
CDR3aa: CASSARAGNTEAFF

abundance: few
v_gene: TRBV20-1
j_gene: TRBJ2-7
d_gene: TRBD1
CDR3nt: TGCAGTGCAACCTCACAGGGGACCTACGAGCAGTACTTC
CDR3aa: CSATSQGTYEQYF

abundance: .
v_gene: TRBV5-6
j_gene: TRBJ2-1
d_gene: .
CDR3nt: TGTGCCAGCAGCTTGGATGAAGGGTCACCCTACAATGAGCAGTTCTTC
CDR3aa: CASSLDEGSPYNEQFF

abundance: many
v_gene: TRBV29-1
j_gene: TRBJ1-1
d_gene: TRBD1
CDR3nt: TGCAGCGTCCGACAGGGGGCACAGAGCGGTGAAGCTTTCTTT
CDR3aa: CSVRQGAQSGEAFF

abundance: many
v_gene: TRBV27
j_gene: TRBJ2-3
d_gene: .
CDR3nt: TGTGCCAGCAGTCCCCAACCTCGAGGACGGAGGGTGACAGATACGCAGTATTTT
CDR3aa: CASSPQPRGRRVTDTQYF

abundance: .
v_gene: TRBV28
j_gene: TRBJ2-1
d_gene: TRBD1
CDR3nt: TGTGCCAGCAGTGAAAGGGGGCAAAATGAGCAGTTCTTC
CDR3aa: CASSERGQNEQFF

abundance: .
v_gene: TRBV28
j_gene: TRBJ2-5
d_gene: .
CDR3nt: TGTGCCAGCAGTTTATCTAGGGCAGAGACCCAGTACTTC
CDR3aa: CASSLSRAETQYF

abundance: many
v_gene: TRBV9
j_gene: TRBJ2-1
d_gene: TRBD2
CDR3nt: TGTGCCAGCAGCGTAGAATTAGCGGGGGCATACAATGAGCAGTTCTTC
CDR3aa: CASSVELAGAYNEQFF

abundance: many
v_gene: TRBV13
j_gene: TRBJ2-7
d_gene: TRBD2
CDR3nt: TGTGCCAGCAGCCTCTTCGGGGGGGGTTACGAGCAGTACTTC
CDR3aa: CASSLFGGGYEQYF

abundance: many
v_gene: TRBV29-1
j_gene: TRBJ1-3
d_gene: .
CDR3nt: TGCAGCGTTTCAGACGAGAACTCTGGAAACACCATATATTTT
CDR3aa: CSVSDENSGNTIYF

abundance: .
v_gene: TRBV9
j_gene: TRBJ2-1
d_gene: TRBD1
CDR3nt: TGTGCCAGCAGCGAATCCGGGACAGGGCTTTTATATGAGCAGTTCTTC
CDR3aa: CASSESGTGLLYEQFF

abundance: many
v_gene: TRBV12-3/TRBV12-4
j_gene: TRBJ2-4
d_gene: .
CDR3nt: TGTGCCAGCAGCTATGATACCCTTGACATTCAGTACTTC
CDR3aa: CASSYDTLDIQYF

abundance: .
v_gene: TRBV4-1
j_gene: TRBJ2-3
d_gene: TRBD1
CDR3nt: TGCGCCCGCAGCCAAGAAGACAGGGTCACAGATACGCAGTATTTT
CDR3aa: CARSQEDRVTDTQYF

abundance: many
v_gene: TRBV28
j_gene: TRBJ2-7
d_gene: TRBD1
CDR3nt: TGTGCCAGCAGTTTTCGTGGGACAGTTTCCTACGAGCAGTACTTC
CDR3aa: CASSFRGTVSYEQYF

abundance: many
v_gene: TRBV7-9
j_gene: TRBJ2-1
d_gene: .
CDR3nt: TGTGCCAGCAGCCCAACTATGGTGGCCCCGAGCTCCTACAATGAGCAGTTCTTC
CDR3aa: CASSPTMVAPSSYNEQFF

abundance: .
v_gene: TRBV11-2
j_gene: TRBJ2-5
d_gene: .
CDR3nt: TGTGCCAGCAGCTTTTCCGAAAACGGGGCACTAGAGACCCAGTACTTC
CDR3aa: CASSFSENGALETQYF

abundance: few
v_gene: TRBV6-1
j_gene: TRBJ2-7
d_gene: .
CDR3nt: TGTGCCAGCAGCCGGACAGTTGTCTCCTACGAGCAGTACTTC
CDR3aa: CASSRTVVSYEQYF

abundance: many
v_gene: TRBV4-3
j_gene: TRBJ2-5
d_gene: .
CDR3nt: TGCGCCAGCAGCCAAGATATAGGGAAAGAGACCCAGTACTTC
CDR3aa: CASSQDIGKETQYF

abundance: few
v_gene: TRBV2
j_gene: TRBJ1-5
d_gene: TRBD1
CDR3nt: TGTGCCAGCACTGGGACAGATAGCAATCAGCCCCAGCATTTT
CDR3aa: CASTGTDSNQPQHF

abundance: .
v_gene: TRBV7-3
j_gene: TRBJ2-1
d_gene: .
CDR3nt: TGTGCCAGCAGCTCGGGTCTGGAGCAGTTCTTC
CDR3aa: CASSSGLEQFF

abundance: .
v_gene: TRBV4-1
j_gene: TRBJ2-5
d_gene: .
CDR3nt: TGCGCCAGCAGTCCGGGGACTCAAAGTCCACAAGAGACCCAGTACTTC
CDR3aa: CASSPGTQSPQETQYF

abundance: few
v_gene: TRBV7-9
j_gene: TRBJ2-3
d_gene: .
CDR3nt: TGTGCCAGCAGCTTAGTGTTAGCGATATCAAACAGGGATACGCAGTATTTT
CDR3aa: CASSLVLAISNRDTQYF

abundance: .
v_gene: TRBV20-1
j_gene: TRBJ2-1
d_gene: TRBD1
CDR3nt: TGCAGTGCTAGAGATCAGGACAGGGGATATGAGCAGTTCTTC
CDR3aa: CSARDQDRGYEQFF

abundance: many
v_gene: TRBV9
j_gene: TRBJ1-1
d_gene: .
CDR3nt: TGTGCCAGCAGCGTAGTGAAAGACCTACACACTGAAGCTTTCTTT
CDR3aa: CASSVVKDLHTEAFF

abundance: few
v_gene: TRBV5-8
j_gene: TRBJ1-1
d_gene: .
CDR3nt: TGTGCCAGCAGCTTCTTAGCCACTGAAGCTTTCTTT
CDR3aa: CASSFLATEAFF